Described below is a single T cell receptor beta chain sequence and its context. This sample is drawn from a study of blood T cell repertoires in COVID-19. Profiled with immunoSEQ multiplex PCR; TCRdb holds only in-frame clones, not every one. The sample holds under 250,000 clones, 85% to 90% seen once. The sequence was collected from a woman under 30 in a cohort exposed to, infected with or recovered from COVID-19 (not recorded which). The sample was PBMCs or T cells enriched from blood (not recorded which).

The CDR3 loop is CASSLVVEGGEAFF. CDR3 coding DNA: TGTGCCAGCAGCCTGGTGGTGGAAGGGGGTGAAGCTTTCTTT. The J gene is TRBJ1-1, the V gene TRBV7-9, with D possibly TRBD1 on 6 matching bases. This CDR3 has 14 amino acids. V was shortened by 5 bases and J by 7 bases, with 17 bases between the two germline ends. Germline CDR1 reads SEHNR; CDR2 reads FQNEAQ (reference sequence).